The present TCR beta chain was sequenced within a study of blood T cell repertoires in COVID-19. Study information: COVID-19 samples collected from the United States, Italy and Spain covered acute and convalescent phases. T cells, B-cell-depleted T cells, or PBMCs supplied cDNA or gDNA.

Those enrolled in Seattle joined during active infection and were followed longitudinally afterward. Trimming removed 1 base from V and 5 bases from J, with 14 bases in between. Looked up from germline, CDR1 is SGHAT and CDR2 is FQNNGV. The CDR3 has 16 amino acids. Data came from immunoSEQ multiplex PCR; TCRdb stores just in-frame clones and leaves some out. The data contain under 200,000 clones, approximately 86% of them singletons. Sequencing input: peripheral blood. The chain joins TRBV11-2 to TRBJ2-2; D might be TRBD2 (5 bases). The sequence derives from a woman aged 80 or over with COVID-19, enrolled during active disease. The CDR3 spells CASSLVVGVGTGELFF. DNA of the CDR3: TGTGCCAGCAGCTTAGTCGTGGGAGTTGGGACCGGGGAGCTGTTTTTT.